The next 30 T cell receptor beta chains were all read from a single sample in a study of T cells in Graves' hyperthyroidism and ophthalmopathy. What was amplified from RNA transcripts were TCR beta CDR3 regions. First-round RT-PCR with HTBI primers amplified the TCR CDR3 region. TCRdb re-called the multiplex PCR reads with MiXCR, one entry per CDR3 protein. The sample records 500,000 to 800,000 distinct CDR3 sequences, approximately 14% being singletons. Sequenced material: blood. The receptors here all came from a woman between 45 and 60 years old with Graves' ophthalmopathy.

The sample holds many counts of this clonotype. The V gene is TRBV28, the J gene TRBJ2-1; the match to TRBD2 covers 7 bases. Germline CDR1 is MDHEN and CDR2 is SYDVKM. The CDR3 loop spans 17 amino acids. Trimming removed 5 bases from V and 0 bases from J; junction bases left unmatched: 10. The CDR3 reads CASSPRTRSSSYNEQFF. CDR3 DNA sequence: TGTGCCAGCAGTCCCAGGACTAGATCGAGCTCCTACAATGAGCAGTTCTTC.

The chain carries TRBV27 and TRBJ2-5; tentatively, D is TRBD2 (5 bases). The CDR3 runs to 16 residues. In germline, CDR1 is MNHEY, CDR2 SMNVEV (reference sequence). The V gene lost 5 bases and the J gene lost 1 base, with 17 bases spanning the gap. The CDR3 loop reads CASSPQEEVFQETQYF. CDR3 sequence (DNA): TGTGCCAGCAGTCCCCAAGAGGAGGTGTTCCAAGAGACCCAGTACTTC.

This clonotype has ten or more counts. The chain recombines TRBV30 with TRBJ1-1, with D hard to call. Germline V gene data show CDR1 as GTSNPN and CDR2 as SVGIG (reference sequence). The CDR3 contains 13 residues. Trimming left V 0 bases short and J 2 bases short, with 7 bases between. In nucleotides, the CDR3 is TGTGCCTGGAGTGTAGGTGATAACACTGAAGCTTTCTTT. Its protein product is CAWSVGDNTEAFF.

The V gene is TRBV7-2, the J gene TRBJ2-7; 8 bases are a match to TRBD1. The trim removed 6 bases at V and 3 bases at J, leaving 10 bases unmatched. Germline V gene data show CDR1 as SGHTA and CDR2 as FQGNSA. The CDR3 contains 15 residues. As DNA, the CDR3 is TGTGCCAGCAGTCGGACCGGGACAGGCATCTACGAGCAGTACTTC. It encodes CASSRTGTGIYEQYF. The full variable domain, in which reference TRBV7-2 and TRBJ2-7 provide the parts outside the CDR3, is GAGVSQSPSNKVTEKGKDVELRCDPISGHTALYWYRQSLGQGLEFLIYFQGNSAPDKSGLPSDRFSAERTGGSVSTLTIQRTQQEDSAVYLCASSRTGTGIYEQYFGPGTRLTVT.

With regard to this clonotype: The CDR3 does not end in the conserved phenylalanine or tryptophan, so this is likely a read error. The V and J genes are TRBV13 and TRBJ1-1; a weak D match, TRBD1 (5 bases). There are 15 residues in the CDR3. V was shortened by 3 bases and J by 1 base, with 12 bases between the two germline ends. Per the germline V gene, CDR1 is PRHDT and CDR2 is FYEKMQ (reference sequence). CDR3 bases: TGTGCCAGCAGCTTCTGGACAAGACGGAACACTGAAGCTTTCCTT. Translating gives CASSFWTRRNTEAFL.

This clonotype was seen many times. Here the CDR3 DNA reads TGTGCCAGCGGGGGGTTCCAAGAGACCCAGTACTTC. Protein sequence: CASGGFQETQYF. The V call is TRBV28, the J call TRBJ2-5; D might be TRBD2 (6 bases). Looked up from germline, CDR1 is MDHEN and CDR2 is SYDVKM. Trimming stripped 8 bases from V and 1 base from J, with 8 bases between. The CDR3 has 12 residues.

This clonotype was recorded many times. The CDR3 protein is CATSDSGVSPYEQYF. CDR3 DNA sequence: TGTGCCACCAGTGATTCGGGAGTGTCCCCCTACGAGCAGTACTTC. The genes are TRBV24-1 and TRBJ2-7; the D gene is possibly TRBD2 (6 bases). Trimming took off 2 bases at V and 2 bases at J, with 12 bases between the two ends. CDR1 KGHDR and CDR2 SFDVKD come from the germline V gene. This CDR3 has 15 amino acids.

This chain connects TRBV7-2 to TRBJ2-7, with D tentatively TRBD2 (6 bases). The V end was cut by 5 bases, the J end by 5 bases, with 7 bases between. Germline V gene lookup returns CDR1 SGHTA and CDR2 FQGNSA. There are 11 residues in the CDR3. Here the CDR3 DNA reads TGTGCCAGCAGCGGGAGGAACGAGCAGTACTTC. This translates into CASSGRNEQYF.

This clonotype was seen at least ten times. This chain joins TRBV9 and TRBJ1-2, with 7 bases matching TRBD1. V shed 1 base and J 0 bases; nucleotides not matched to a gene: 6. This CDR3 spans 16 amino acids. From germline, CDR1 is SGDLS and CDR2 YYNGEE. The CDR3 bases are TGTGCCAGCAGCGTATCACGACAGGGCGCTAACTATGGCTACACCTTC. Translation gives CASSVSRQGANYGYTF.

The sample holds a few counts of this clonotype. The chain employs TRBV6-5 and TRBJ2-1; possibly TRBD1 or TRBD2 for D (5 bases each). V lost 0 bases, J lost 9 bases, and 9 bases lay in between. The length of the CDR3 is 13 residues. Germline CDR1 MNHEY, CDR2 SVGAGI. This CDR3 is CASSYSGVTEQFF. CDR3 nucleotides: TGTGCCAGCAGTTACTCGGGGGTTACTGAGCAGTTCTTC.

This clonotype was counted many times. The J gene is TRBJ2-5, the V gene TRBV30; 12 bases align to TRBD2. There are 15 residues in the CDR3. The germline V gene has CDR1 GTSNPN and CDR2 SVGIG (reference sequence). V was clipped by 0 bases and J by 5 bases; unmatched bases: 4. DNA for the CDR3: TGTGCCTGGAGTGTACTTCTAGCGGGAGGGGAGACCCAGTACTTC. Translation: CAWSVLLAGGETQYF. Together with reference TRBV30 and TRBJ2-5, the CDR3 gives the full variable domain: SQTIHQWPATLVQPVGSPLSLECTVEGTSNPNLYWYRQAAGRGLQLLFYSVGIGQISSEVPQNLSASRPQDRQFILSSKKLLLSDSGFYLCAWSVLLAGGETQYFGPGTRLLVL.

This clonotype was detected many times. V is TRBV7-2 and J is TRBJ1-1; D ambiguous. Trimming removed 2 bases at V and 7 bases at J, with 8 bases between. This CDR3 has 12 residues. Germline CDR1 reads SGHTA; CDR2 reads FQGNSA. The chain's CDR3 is CASSLTLYEAFF. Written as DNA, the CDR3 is TGTGCCAGCAGCTTAACGTTATATGAAGCTTTCTTT.

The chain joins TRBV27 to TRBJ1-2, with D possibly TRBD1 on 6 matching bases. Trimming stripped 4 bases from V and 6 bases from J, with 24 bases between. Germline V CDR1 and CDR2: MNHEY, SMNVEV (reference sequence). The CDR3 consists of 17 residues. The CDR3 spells CASSSHPFQGLLDGYTF. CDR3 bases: TGTGCCAGCAGTTCACACCCCTTCCAGGGGCTTCTGGATGGCTACACCTTC.

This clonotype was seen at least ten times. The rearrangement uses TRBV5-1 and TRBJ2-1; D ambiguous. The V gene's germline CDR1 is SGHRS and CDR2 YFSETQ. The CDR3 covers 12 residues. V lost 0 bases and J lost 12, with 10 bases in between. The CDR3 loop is CASSLGQYGQFF. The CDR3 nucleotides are TGCGCCAGCAGCTTGGGTCAGTATGGGCAGTTCTTC.

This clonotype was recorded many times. The CDR3 DNA follows: TGTGCCTGTTTACAGAACACTGAAGCTTTCTTT. Residues: CACLQNTEAFF. The chain combines TRBV30 with TRBJ1-1; D is ambiguous. Trimming left V 6 bases short and J 1 base short, with 6 bases between. The length of the CDR3 is 11 residues. From germline, CDR1 is GTSNPN and CDR2 SVGIG (reference sequence).

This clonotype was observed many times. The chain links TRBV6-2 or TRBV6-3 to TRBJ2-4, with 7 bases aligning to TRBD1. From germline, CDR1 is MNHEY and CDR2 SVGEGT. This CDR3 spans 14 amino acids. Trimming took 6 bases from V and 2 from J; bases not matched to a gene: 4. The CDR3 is CASSSTGSKNIQYF. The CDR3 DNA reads TGTGCCAGCAGCTCGACAGGGTCCAAAAACATTCAGTACTTC.

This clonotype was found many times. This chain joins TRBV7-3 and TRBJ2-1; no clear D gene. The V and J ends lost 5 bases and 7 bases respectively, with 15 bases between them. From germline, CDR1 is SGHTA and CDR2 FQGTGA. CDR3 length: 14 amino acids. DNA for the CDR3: TGTGCCAGCAGCCTAGTCACCTCGAGGAATGAGCAGTTCTTC. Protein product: CASSLVTSRNEQFF.

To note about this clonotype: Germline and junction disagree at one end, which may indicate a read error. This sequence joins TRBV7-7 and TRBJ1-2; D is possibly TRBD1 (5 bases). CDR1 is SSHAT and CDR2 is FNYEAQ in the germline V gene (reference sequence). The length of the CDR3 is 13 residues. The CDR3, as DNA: TGTGCTAGCAGCTTACCGGGCAGGGATGGCTACACCTTC. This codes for CASSLPGRDGYTF. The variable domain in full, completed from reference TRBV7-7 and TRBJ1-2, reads GAGVSQSPRYKVTKRGQDVTLRCDPISSHATLYWYQQALGQGPEFLTYFNYEAQPDKSGLPSDRFSAERPEGSISTLTIQRTEQRDSAMYRCASSLPGRDGYTFGSGTRLTVV.

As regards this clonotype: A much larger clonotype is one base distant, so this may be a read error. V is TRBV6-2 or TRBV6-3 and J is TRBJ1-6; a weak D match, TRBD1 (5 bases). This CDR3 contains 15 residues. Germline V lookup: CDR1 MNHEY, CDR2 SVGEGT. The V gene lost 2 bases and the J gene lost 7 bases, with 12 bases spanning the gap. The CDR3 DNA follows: TGTGCCAGCAGTTACGCGGTGGGACTGAATTCACCCCTCCACTTT. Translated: CASSYAVGLNSPLHF.

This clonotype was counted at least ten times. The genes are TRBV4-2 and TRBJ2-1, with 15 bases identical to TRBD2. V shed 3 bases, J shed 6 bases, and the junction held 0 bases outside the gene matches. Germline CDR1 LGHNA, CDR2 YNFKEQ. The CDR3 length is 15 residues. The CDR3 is CASSQGLAGGNEQFF. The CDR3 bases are TGTGCCAGCAGCCAGGGACTAGCGGGAGGCAATGAGCAGTTCTTC.

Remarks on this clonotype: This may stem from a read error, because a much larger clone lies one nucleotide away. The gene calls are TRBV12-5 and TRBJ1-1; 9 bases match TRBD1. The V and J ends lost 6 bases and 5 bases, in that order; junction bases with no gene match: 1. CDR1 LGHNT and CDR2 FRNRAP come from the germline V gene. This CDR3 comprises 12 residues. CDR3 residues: CASGDRGTEAFF. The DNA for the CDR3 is TGTGCTAGTGGGGACAGGGGAACTGAAGCTTTCTTT.

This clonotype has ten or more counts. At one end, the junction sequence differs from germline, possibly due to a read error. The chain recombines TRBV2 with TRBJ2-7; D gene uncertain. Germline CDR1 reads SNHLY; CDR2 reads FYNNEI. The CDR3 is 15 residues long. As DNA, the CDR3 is TGTGCCAGCAGAGAAGGAAGGGCAGGCGCCTACGAGCAGTACTTC. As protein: CASREGRAGAYEQYF.

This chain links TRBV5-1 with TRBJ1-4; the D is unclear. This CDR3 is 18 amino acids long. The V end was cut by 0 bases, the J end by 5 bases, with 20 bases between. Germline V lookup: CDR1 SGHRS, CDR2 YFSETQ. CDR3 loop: CASSLANMRVPLNEKLFF. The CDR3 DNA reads TGCGCCAGCAGCTTGGCCAATATGAGGGTTCCTTTAAATGAAAAACTGTTTTTT.

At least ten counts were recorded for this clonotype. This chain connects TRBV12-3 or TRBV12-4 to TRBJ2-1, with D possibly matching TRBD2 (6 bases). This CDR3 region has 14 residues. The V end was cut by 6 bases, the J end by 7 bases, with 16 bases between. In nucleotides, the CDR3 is TGTGCCAGCAGCCCTGTGGGGGACTTTAATGAGCAGTTCTTC. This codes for CASSPVGDFNEQFF.

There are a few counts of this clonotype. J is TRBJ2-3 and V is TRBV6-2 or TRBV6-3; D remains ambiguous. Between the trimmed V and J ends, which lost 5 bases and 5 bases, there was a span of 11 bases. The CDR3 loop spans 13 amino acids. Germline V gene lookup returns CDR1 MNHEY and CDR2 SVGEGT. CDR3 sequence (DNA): TGTGCCAGCAGTCCAAGAGGTCAAGATACGCAGTATTTT. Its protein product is CASSPRGQDTQYF.

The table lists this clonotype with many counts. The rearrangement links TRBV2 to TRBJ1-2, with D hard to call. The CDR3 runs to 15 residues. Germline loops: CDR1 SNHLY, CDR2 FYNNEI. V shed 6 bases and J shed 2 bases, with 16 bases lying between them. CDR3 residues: CASRRTVRLNYGYTF. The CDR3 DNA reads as TGTGCCAGCAGGCGAACAGTCCGACTAAACTATGGCTACACCTTC.

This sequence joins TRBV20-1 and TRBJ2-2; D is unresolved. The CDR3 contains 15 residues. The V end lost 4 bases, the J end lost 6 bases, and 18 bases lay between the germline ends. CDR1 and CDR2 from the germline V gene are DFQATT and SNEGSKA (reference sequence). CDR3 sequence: CSATHPLRVSGELFF. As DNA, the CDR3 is TGCAGTGCTACACATCCGTTACGGGTATCCGGGGAGCTGTTTTTT.

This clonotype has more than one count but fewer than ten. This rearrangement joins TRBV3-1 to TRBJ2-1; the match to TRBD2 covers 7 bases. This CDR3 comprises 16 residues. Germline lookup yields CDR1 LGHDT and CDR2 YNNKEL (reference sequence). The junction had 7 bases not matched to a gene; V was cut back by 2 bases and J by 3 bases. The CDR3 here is CASSQRSGIDYNEQFF. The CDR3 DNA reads TGTGCCAGCAGCCAACGAAGCGGGATAGACTACAATGAGCAGTTCTTC.

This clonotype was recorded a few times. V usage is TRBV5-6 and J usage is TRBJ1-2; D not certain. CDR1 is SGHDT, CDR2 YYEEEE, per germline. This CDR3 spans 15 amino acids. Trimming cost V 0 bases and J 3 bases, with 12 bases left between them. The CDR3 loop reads CASSLDPNTDYGYTF. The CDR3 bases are TGTGCCAGCAGCTTGGATCCTAACACAGACTATGGCTACACCTTC. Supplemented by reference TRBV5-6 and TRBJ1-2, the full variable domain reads DAGVTQSPTHLIKTRGQQVTLRCSPKSGHDTVSWYQQALGQGPQFIFQYYEEEERQRGNFPDRFSGHQFPNYSSELNVNALLLGDSALYLCASSLDPNTDYGYTFGSGTRLTVV.

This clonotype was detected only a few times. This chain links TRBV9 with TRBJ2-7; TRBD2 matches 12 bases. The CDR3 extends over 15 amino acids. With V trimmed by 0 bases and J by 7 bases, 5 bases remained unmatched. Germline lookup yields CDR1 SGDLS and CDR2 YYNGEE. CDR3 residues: CASSVDGLAGREQYF. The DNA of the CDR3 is TGTGCCAGCAGCGTAGATGGACTAGCGGGAAGAGAGCAGTACTTC.